What follows are 17 T cell receptor beta chains derived from one specimen sequenced in a study of blood T cell repertoires in COVID-19. The table came from immunoSEQ multiplex PCR; TCRdb's copy has only in-frame clones and leaves some out. This sample yields tens of thousands of clones, of which around four fifths are seen a single time; 11% belongs to the top ten. Sequenced material: peripheral blood. The source is a man between 70 and 80 years old with acute or convalescent COVID-19.

This clone was found once. The V call is TRBV19, the J call TRBJ2-1; 15 nucleotides line up with TRBD2. CDR3 size: 16 residues. CDR1 is LNHDA and CDR2 is SQIVND in the germline V gene (reference sequence). J lost 9 bases, V lost 5 bases, and 8 bases had no gene match. CDR3 residues: CASSGLAGGPHREQFF. For the CDR3, the DNA is TGTGCCAGTAGTGGACTAGCGGGGGGGCCGCACCGTGAGCAGTTCTTC.

The chain carries TRBV4-2 and TRBJ2-5; 15 bases map to TRBD2. The CDR3 runs to 18 residues. Losses at the gene ends were 0 bases for V and 5 bases for J; bases not matched to a gene: 7. From germline, CDR1 is LGHNA and CDR2 YNFKEQ. CDR3 bases: TGTGCCAGCAGCCAAGACCCGGGACTAGCGGGGGGAGAGGAGACCCAGTACTTC. It translates to CASSQDPGLAGGEETQYF.

This rearrangement joins TRBV3-1 (or the pseudogene TRBV3-2) to TRBJ2-3; 9 nucleotides agree with TRBD2. The germline V gene encodes CDR1 LGHDT and CDR2 YNNKEL (reference sequence). The CDR3 is 17 residues long. The trim removed 1 base at V and 0 bases at J, leaving 5 bases unmatched. The CDR3 reads CASSQADSGGSTDTQYF. The CDR3 DNA reads TGTGCCAGCAGCCAAGCGGATAGCGGGGGAAGCACAGATACGCAGTATTTT.

The chain employs TRBV5-1 and TRBJ1-3, with 8 bases fitting TRBD1. The V and J ends lost 0 bases and 9 bases, in that order; junction bases with no gene match: 5. The germline CDR1 and CDR2 sequences are SGHRS and YFSETQ. The CDR3 has 14 residues. Written as DNA, the CDR3 is TGCGCCAGCAGCTTGGGACAGGGGCCGGGCACCATATATTTT. Translating gives CASSLGQGPGTIYF.

The gene calls are TRBV19 and TRBJ2-7; 9 nucleotides agree with TRBD2. V shed 0 bases and J 2 bases; nucleotides not matched to a gene: 17. The CDR3 sequence is 20 residues long. The germline V gene has CDR1 LNHDA and CDR2 SQIVND (reference sequence). CDR3 nucleotide sequence: TGTGCCAGTAGTATAGATGATGGCTCCTTGGGGCGGGGGGGTACCTACGAGCAGTACGTC. It specifies CASSIDDGSLGRGGTYEQYV.

The chain joins TRBV2 to TRBJ2-1; tentative D call: TRBD2 (5 bases). Germline V CDR1 and CDR2: SNHLY, FYNNEI. Trimming stripped 4 bases from V and 8 bases from J, with 9 bases between. The CDR3 spans 12 residues. The CDR3 protein is CASSGSGHEQFF. The CDR3 DNA reads TGTGCCAGCAGTGGAAGCGGCCATGAGCAGTTCTTC.

DNA of the CDR3: TGCAGCGTTCTACGTCCCGGGACTAGAATGATCACAGATACGCAGTATTTT. Translated, it gives CSVLRPGTRMITDTQYF. This sequence joins TRBV29-1 and TRBJ2-3; TRBD2 aligns across 8 bases. Germline assignment: CDR1 SQVTM and CDR2 ANQGSEA. V gave up 5 bases and J gave up 2 bases; unmatched junction bases: 15. This CDR3 region has 17 residues.

The V and J genes are TRBV4-1 and TRBJ1-6; D unclear. Germline assignment: CDR1 MGHRA and CDR2 YSYEKL. CDR3 size: 17 residues. V gave up 3 bases and J gave up 9 bases, with 21 bases separating them. The CDR3 loop reads CASSHLRGPRTSSPLHF. CDR3 in DNA: TGCGCCAGCAGCCACCTCCGGGGTCCCCGTACCAGTTCACCCCTCCACTTT.

The V gene is TRBV5-1, the J gene TRBJ2-1; 9 nucleotides line up with TRBD1. This CDR3 comprises 14 residues. Germline assignment: CDR1 SGHRS and CDR2 YFSETQ. Germline trimming cut 4 bases from V and 7 bases from J; bases unmatched to any gene: 6. The CDR3 bases are TGCGCCAGCAGCGCCTCCGGGACAGGGAATGAGCAGTTCTTC. Its protein is CASSASGTGNEQFF.

The chain carries TRBV3-1 (or the pseudogene TRBV3-2) and TRBJ2-1; TRBD2 matches at 12 bases. Germline CDR1 is LGHDT and CDR2 is YNNKEL (reference sequence). V was pared by 5 bases and J by 3 bases, with 5 bases of the junction left unmatched. There are 16 residues in the CDR3. This chain's CDR3 is CASSSLAGGVYNEQFF. In DNA form, the CDR3 reads TGTGCCAGCAGCTCTCTAGCGGGGGGGGTCTACAATGAGCAGTTCTTC.

CDR3 in amino acids: CASTLGQGSYNEQFF. CDR3 coding DNA: TGTGCCAGCACTTTGGGACAGGGCTCCTACAATGAGCAGTTCTTC. The chain links TRBV5-5 to TRBJ2-1, with TRBD1 matching 9 bases. Per the germline V gene, CDR1 is SGHKS and CDR2 is YYEKEE (reference sequence). Unmatched junction bases numbered 4, after V lost 6 bases and J lost 0 bases. This CDR3 spans 15 amino acids. Full variable domain (missing parts from reference TRBV5-5 and TRBJ2-1): DAGVTQSPTHLIKTRGQQVTLRCSPISGHKSVSWYQQVLGQGPQFIFQYYEKEERGRGNFPDRFSARQFPNYSSELNVNALLLGDSALYLCASTLGQGSYNEQFFGPGTRLTVL.

The genes are TRBV7-9 and TRBJ2-3, with TRBD1 matching over 8 bases. The CDR3 contains 16 residues. The germline V gene encodes CDR1 SEHNR and CDR2 FQNEAQ (reference sequence). Unmatched junction bases numbered 11, after V lost 4 bases and J lost 5 bases. Here the CDR3 reads CASSSQRQGILDTQYF. CDR3 bases: TGTGCCAGCAGCTCTCAGAGACAGGGGATTCTAGATACGCAGTATTTT.

CDR3 nucleotide sequence: TGTGCCTGGAGTTTGTTTGGGCTAGCGGGGGGGAGCACCGGGGAGCTGTTTTTT. As protein: CAWSLFGLAGGSTGELFF. The chain uses TRBV30 and TRBJ2-2, with TRBD2 matching 12 bases. The CDR3 totals 18 residues. Germline assignment: CDR1 GTSNPN and CDR2 SVGIG (reference sequence). V trimming: 2 bases; J trimming: 4 bases; junction bases outside the gene matches: 11. The full variable domain, in which reference TRBV30 and TRBJ2-2 provide the parts outside the CDR3, is SQTIHQWPATLVQPVGSPLSLECTVEGTSNPNLYWYRQAAGRGLQLLFYSVGIGQISSEVPQNLSASRPQDRQFILSSKKLLLSDSGFYLCAWSLFGLAGGSTGELFFGEGSRLTVL.

The rearrangement links TRBV19 to TRBJ1-5; D ambiguous. The CDR3 extends over 17 amino acids. V dropped 2 bases and J dropped 3 bases, with 17 bases sitting between them. Germline CDR1 and CDR2: LNHDA and SQIVND (reference sequence). CDR3 loop: CASSIMEGGRVNQPQHF. In DNA form, the CDR3 reads TGTGCCAGTAGTATAATGGAAGGAGGGCGGGTCAATCAGCCCCAGCATTTT.

This sequence joins TRBV5-1 and TRBJ2-3, with D tentatively TRBD1 (5 bases). V was shortened by 4 bases and J by 3 bases, with 18 bases between the two germline ends. Looked up from germline, CDR1 is SGHRS and CDR2 is YFSETQ. The CDR3 runs to 16 residues. The CDR3 nucleotides read TGCGCCAGCAGCAATGCAGGGTGGGGCAGGACAGATACGCAGTATTTT. Its protein product is CASSNAGWGRTDTQYF.

This clone was observed a handful of times. The chain joins TRBV19 to TRBJ2-3; 8 bases are a match to TRBD1. The CDR3 totals 15 residues. Looked up from germline, CDR1 is LNHDA and CDR2 is SQIVND (reference sequence). The ends lost 4 bases at V and 1 base at J; junction bases unmatched: 4. Here the CDR3 reads CASSTRGPGTDTQYF. DNA of the CDR3: TGTGCCAGTAGTACCAGGGGGCCGGGCACAGATACGCAGTATTTT.

This clone was seen a single time. The V call is TRBV5-6, the J call TRBJ1-3, with a tentative D call TRBD1 (5 bases). The V end lost 0 bases, the J end lost 0 bases, and 10 bases lay between the germline ends. CDR1 is SGHDT, CDR2 YYEEEE, per germline. The CDR3 runs to 16 residues. The CDR3 sequence: CASSLAGSLSGNTIYF. The CDR3 coding sequence is TGTGCCAGCAGCTTGGCAGGGTCCCTCTCTGGAAACACCATATATTTT.